The 2 T cell receptor beta chains below all came from one sample that was sequenced in a study of monozygotic twins with inflammatory bowel disease. TCRdb reprocessed the 5' RACE reads; each CDR3 protein has one entry and no DNA is given. This repertoire comprises about 300,000 distinct CDR3 sequences; its ten largest clones make up 5.5% to 6.5%. Sequencing was done on a sample of blood. Receptors originate from a human donor with ulcerative colitis or Crohn's disease, or a healthy co-twin of an affected twin (not recorded which).

The rearrangement links TRBV7-9 to TRBJ2-1. CDR1 is SEHNR and CDR2 is FQNEAQ in the germline V gene (reference sequence). This CDR3 contains 14 residues. The CDR3: CASSLASTYNEQFF.

The CDR3 sequence: CASSEDRASYNEQFF. V is TRBV2 and J is TRBJ2-1. Germline V gene data show CDR1 as SNHLY and CDR2 as FYNNEI. The CDR3 length is 15 residues.